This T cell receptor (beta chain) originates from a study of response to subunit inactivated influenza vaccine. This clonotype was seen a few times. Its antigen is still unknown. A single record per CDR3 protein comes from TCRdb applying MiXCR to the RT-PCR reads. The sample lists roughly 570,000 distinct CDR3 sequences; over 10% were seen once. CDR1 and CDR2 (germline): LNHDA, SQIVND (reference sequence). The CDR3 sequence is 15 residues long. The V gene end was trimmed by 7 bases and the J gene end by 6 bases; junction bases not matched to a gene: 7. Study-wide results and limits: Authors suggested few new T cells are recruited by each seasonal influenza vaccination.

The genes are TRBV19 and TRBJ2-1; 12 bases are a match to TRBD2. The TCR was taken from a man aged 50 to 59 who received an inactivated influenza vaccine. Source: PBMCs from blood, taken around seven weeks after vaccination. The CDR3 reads CASIPTSGSLNEQFF. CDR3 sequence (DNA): TGTGCCAGTATCCCGACTAGCGGGAGTCTCAATGAGCAGTTCTTC.